This T cell receptor (beta chain) was profiled in a study of breast tumors, draining lymph nodes, adjacent tissues. Notes on the study in general: Tumor TCR diversity was below lymph nodes but above nontumor tissue.

Breast cancer patients provided tissue from their axillary draining lymph nodes. TCRdb itself ran the multiplex PCR reads through MiXCR, one entry per CDR3 protein. Here the sample spans 200,000 to 300,000 distinct CDR3 sequences, around 31% being singletons. Turning to this clonotype: Its antigen is not known. At one of its ends the junction is not consistent with the germline gene, which may arise from a read error.

The sequenced sample was axillary lymph node tissue. The TCR originated in a female donor with breast cancer. Some clones in this sample may be carry-over from other donors' samples.

Here the CDR3 DNA reads TGTGCCAGCAGCCAAGTAGGGAGCCCGGAATTGAGGACCGGGGAGCTGCTTTTT. Its translation is CASSQVGSPELRTGELLF. The V call is TRBV3-1, the J call TRBJ2-2; D may be TRBD2 (5 bases). Germline CDR1 and CDR2: LGHDT and YNNKEL (reference sequence). The CDR3 has 18 amino acids.